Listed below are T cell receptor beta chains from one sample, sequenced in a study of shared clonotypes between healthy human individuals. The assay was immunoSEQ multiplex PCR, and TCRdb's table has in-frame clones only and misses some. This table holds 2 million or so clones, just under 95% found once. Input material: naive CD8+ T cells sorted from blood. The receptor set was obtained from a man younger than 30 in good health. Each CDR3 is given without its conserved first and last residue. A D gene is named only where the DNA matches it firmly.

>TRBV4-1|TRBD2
ASSQEGLAGFSSYEQY
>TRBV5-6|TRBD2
ASTLWTAGGSKNIQY
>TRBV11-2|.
ASSKGPTTTVDTQY
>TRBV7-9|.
ASSPQDNEQF
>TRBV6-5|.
ASSYSMETDTQY
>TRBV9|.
ASSPWSGGAYNEQF
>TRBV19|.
ASTIGGYGYT
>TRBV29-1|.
SVVDRTLYEQY
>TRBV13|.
ASRHENSGPYEQY
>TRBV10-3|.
AISVDSSYEQY
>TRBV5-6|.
ASSQGYSNQPQH
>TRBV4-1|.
ASSQDAGYTNEKLF
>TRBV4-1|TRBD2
ASSQDELAGGEFSYEQY
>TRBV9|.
ASSVGGNYNEQF
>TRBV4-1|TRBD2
ASSYTPPKREGAGEQY
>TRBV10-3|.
ATWGDWDEQY
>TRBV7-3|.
ASSSTVGGEAF
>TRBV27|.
ASSPETGGDEKLF
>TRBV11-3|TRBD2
ASSPSGSSYEQY
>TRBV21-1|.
ASSLGHSYEQY
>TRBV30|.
AWSEGTAGYNSPLH
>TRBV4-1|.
ASSQDRGNRGYT
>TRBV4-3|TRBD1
ASSQDLGQGTDTQY
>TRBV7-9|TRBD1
ASSSITGEYEQY
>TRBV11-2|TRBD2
ASSLKTSGEQY
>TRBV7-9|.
ASSLAEGGFYNEQF
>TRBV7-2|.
ASSLGRGTFTDTQY
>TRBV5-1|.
ASSSYLNRASYEQY
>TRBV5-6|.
ASSPGTANTEAF
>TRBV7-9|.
ASSLLFGLDETQY
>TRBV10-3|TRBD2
AISTQTSGVPYEQY
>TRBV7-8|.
ASSSGSSGELF
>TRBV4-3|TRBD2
ASSQQAGPTYEQY
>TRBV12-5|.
ASGLSPYNEQF
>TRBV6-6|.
ASSANKGQY
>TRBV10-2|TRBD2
ASSSGGGYQETQY
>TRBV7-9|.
ASSLPANTEAF
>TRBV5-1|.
ASSYYSGEPQH
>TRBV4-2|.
ASSLVGGVPGELL
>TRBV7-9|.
ASSFVGLRATNEKLF
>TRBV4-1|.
ASTTSGGGTNEKLF
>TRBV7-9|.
ASSPVNTGELF
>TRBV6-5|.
ASSYSSSDPYNEQF
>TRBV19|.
ASSIEGALGGANTEAF
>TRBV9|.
ASSAGGFPDTQY